Sequencing of this T cell receptor (beta chain) was carried out in a study of T cell responses to AZD1222 COVID-19 vaccine. V dropped 4 bases and J dropped 1; count of bases not matched to a gene: 1. The length of the CDR3 is 14 residues. Germline V gene data show CDR1 as ENHRY and CDR2 as SYGVKD. Repertoires were generated with immunoSEQ multiplex PCR, while TCRdb's copy carries only in-frame clones and drops some. The table has 85,000 or so clones, 75% to 95% seen once; the top ten hold around a tenth. The sequence derives from an adult who received the AZD1222 COVID-19 vaccine. Sequencing used peripheral blood, obtained 28 days after the second AZD1222 dose. V usage is TRBV10-3 and J usage is TRBJ1-2, with TRBD1 matching over 9 bases. The CDR3: CAISGGQGNYGYTF. CDR3 sequence (DNA): TGTGCCATCAGTGGGGGACAGGGTAACTATGGCTACACCTTC.